Below are 24 T cell receptor beta chains sequenced from a single sample in a study of blood T cells in healthy people across ages. A sample-barcoded 5' primer and a J-beta primer mix were used in a second PCR of roughly 6 to 11 cycles. TCRdb re-analysed the 5' RACE reads in MiXCR, keeping a single row per CDR3 protein. This sample has approximately 1.5 million distinct CDR3 sequences, with less than 45% found just once. Sequencing was performed on blood. All receptors derive from a woman under 30 in good health.

This clonotype was counted between two and nine times. The rearrangement joins TRBV4-3 to TRBJ2-7, with 7 bases identical to TRBD2. The trim removed 3 bases at V and 1 base at J, leaving 6 bases unmatched. There are 15 residues in the CDR3. CDR1 and CDR2 (germline): LGHNA, YSLEER. CDR3 bases: TGCGCCAGCAGCCATGCTTCTAGCGGTTCCTACGAGCAGTACTTC. Translation: CASSHASSGSYEQYF.

This chain joins TRBV6-1 and TRBJ1-1; D is perhaps TRBD1 (5 bases). The CDR3 runs 18 residues. The germline V gene has CDR1 MNHNS and CDR2 SASEGT. The V and J ends lost 2 bases and 4 bases respectively, with 23 bases between them. DNA of the CDR3: TGTGCCAGCAGTGAATTCGGCAGGGTGAGGTATGACGCCACTGAAGCTTTCTTT. Residues: CASSEFGRVRYDATEAFF.

This clonotype was found a few times. The J gene is TRBJ2-1, the V gene TRBV20-1; no clear D. Germline lookup yields CDR1 DFQATT and CDR2 SNEGSKA (reference sequence). CDR3 length: 13 amino acids. Trimming pared 0 bases from V and 5 bases from J, leaving 8 bases between. The CDR3 sequence: CSARDVSNNEQFF. The CDR3 region has the DNA TGCAGTGCTAGAGATGTCAGCAACAATGAGCAGTTCTTC.

The chain joins TRBV20-1 to TRBJ2-2; 9 bases map to TRBD2. Trimming removed 1 base from V and 1 base from J; junction bases left unmatched: 10. CDR3 length: 18 residues. Germline values: CDR1 DFQATT, CDR2 SNEGSKA (reference sequence). DNA of the CDR3: TGCAGTGCTAGAGTTTGGCCTAGCGGGGACATGAACACCGGGGAGCTGTTTTTT. Translated: CSARVWPSGDMNTGELFF.

The chain links TRBV6-5 to TRBJ2-1; D is possibly TRBD2 (6 bases). Trimming stripped 4 bases from V and 6 bases from J, with 16 bases between. This CDR3 has 15 amino acids. Germline assignment: CDR1 MNHEY and CDR2 SVGAGI. The CDR3 DNA reads as TGTGCCAGCAGTTCTTTGGGACTCCCTTCCAATGAGCAGTTCTTC. It is translated as CASSSLGLPSNEQFF.

The CDR3 reads CATSRPTGSKNIQYF. CDR3 nucleotide sequence: TGTGCCACCAGCAGACCGACAGGGTCCAAAAACATTCAGTACTTC. This chain uses TRBV15 with TRBJ2-4, with 7 bases identical to TRBD1. The CDR3 runs to 15 residues. CDR1 and CDR2 from the germline V gene are LNHNV and YYDKDF (reference sequence). V lost 2 bases and J lost 2; bases outside the gene matches: 3.

J is TRBJ2-7 and V is TRBV27, with TRBD1 matching 9 bases. The CDR3 is 14 amino acids. CDR1 and CDR2 (germline): MNHEY, SMNVEV (reference sequence). After removal of 7 bases from V and 3 bases from J, the junction contained 7 bases not matched to a gene. The CDR3, as DNA: TGTGCCAGCACCCCGGGACAGGGAAACTACGAGCAGTACTTC. Translated, it gives CASTPGQGNYEQYF.

This chain uses TRBV20-1 with TRBJ2-1; 15 bases agree with TRBD2. In germline, CDR1 is DFQATT, CDR2 SNEGSKA (reference sequence). Trimming cost V 6 bases and J 8 bases; bases outside gene matches: 8. This CDR3 is built from 15 residues. The CDR3 region has the DNA TGCAGTGCGGCTGGGACTAGCGGGGGGAAGGATGAGCAGTTCTTC. It specifies CSAAGTSGGKDEQFF.

J is TRBJ2-2 and V is TRBV29-1, with D possibly being TRBD2 (5 bases). The CDR3 loop spans 14 amino acids. V shed 2 bases and J shed 3 bases, with 10 bases lying between them. The V gene's germline CDR1 is SQVTM and CDR2 ANQGSEA. The DNA of the CDR3 is TGCAGCGTTGAATCCCGGGATGACACCGGGGAGCTGTTTTTT. Translating it yields CSVESRDDTGELFF.

This chain joins TRBV5-1 and TRBJ2-5; TRBD1 agrees at 7 bases. Germline values: CDR1 SGHRS, CDR2 YFSETQ. This CDR3 has 14 amino acids. J lost 4 bases, V lost 7 bases, and 10 bases had no gene match. This CDR3 reads CASGSYRQGETQYF. CDR3 in DNA: TGCGCCAGCGGCTCCTACAGACAGGGAGAGACCCAGTACTTC.

This clonotype was picked up a small number of times. The chain is built from TRBV9 and TRBJ2-7; TRBD2 matches 10 bases. V lost 0 bases, J lost 5 bases, and 5 bases stayed unmatched. The CDR3 has 15 amino acids. Germline-derived CDR1 and CDR2 are SGDLS and YYNGEE. The CDR3 loop reads CASSVEGTSVDEQYF. The CDR3 coding sequence is TGTGCCAGCAGCGTAGAGGGGACTAGCGTCGACGAGCAGTACTTC.

The rearrangement links TRBV4-2 to TRBJ1-2; 10 bases are shared with TRBD1. Germline trimming cut 5 bases from V and 3 bases from J; bases unmatched to any gene: 6. CDR1 and CDR2 from the germline V gene are LGHNA and YNFKEQ. The CDR3 length is 15 residues. This chain's CDR3 is CASSSKTGGDYGYTF. The CDR3 coding sequence is TGTGCCAGCAGCTCTAAGACAGGGGGCGACTATGGCTACACCTTC.

This clonotype was observed a handful of times. The rearrangement joins TRBV20-1 to TRBJ2-3, with D possibly TRBD2 on 6 matching bases. V gave up 3 bases and J gave up 4 bases, with 20 bases separating them. There are 16 residues in the CDR3. From germline, CDR1 is DFQATT and CDR2 SNEGSKA (reference sequence). This CDR3 reads CSASRPGSSAADTQYF. CDR3 coding DNA: TGCAGTGCTAGCCGGCCCGGGAGTAGTGCCGCAGATACGCAGTATTTT.

Comment on this clonotype: A much larger clonotype is one base distant, so this may be a read error. This rearrangement joins TRBV28 to TRBJ2-5; D is undetermined. Germline V gene sequence: CDR1 MDHEN, CDR2 SYDVKM. The CDR3 covers 15 residues. Trimming left V 3 bases short and J 11 bases short, with 22 bases between. CDR3 nucleotide sequence: TGTGCCAGCAGTTTGTCTGCGTCTTCCTACAATGAGCAGTACTTC. It is translated as CASSLSASSYNEQYF.

This chain connects TRBV28 to TRBJ2-3, with D hard to call. CDR1 and CDR2 (germline): MDHEN, SYDVKM. There are 13 residues in the CDR3. V lost 8 bases, J lost 3 bases, and 12 bases lay in between. This chain's CDR3 is CASPDVNTDTQYF. The CDR3 DNA is TGTGCCAGCCCGGACGTCAATACAGATACGCAGTATTTT.

The genes are TRBV18 and TRBJ2-3; D might be TRBD1 (5 bases). Looked up from germline, CDR1 is KGHSH and CDR2 is LQKENI. This CDR3 contains 14 residues. Trimming removed 3 bases at V and 2 bases at J, with 9 bases between. As DNA, the CDR3 is TGTGCCAGCTCACCCCAGGGTCCCACAGATACGCAGTATTTT. Amino acid sequence: CASSPQGPTDTQYF.

This clonotype was seen a handful of times. The chain employs TRBV6-1 and TRBJ1-2; weak D call: TRBD1 (6 bases). Germline V gene lookup returns CDR1 MNHNS and CDR2 SASEGT. The CDR3 is 14 amino acids. Trimming pared 3 bases from V and 5 bases from J, leaving 13 bases between. The CDR3 loop reads CASSEGGTQYGYTF. Here the CDR3 DNA reads TGTGCCAGCAGTGAGGGGGGGACACAATATGGCTACACCTTC.

CDR3 sequence reads: CSARRGGTYNSPLHF. The CDR3 DNA reads as TGCAGTGCTAGACGGGGGGGCACCTATAATTCACCCCTCCACTTT. The genes are TRBV20-1 and TRBJ1-6; D is perhaps TRBD1 (6 bases). This CDR3 is built from 15 residues. CDR1 and CDR2 from the germline V gene are DFQATT and SNEGSKA (reference sequence). V was cut by 2 bases and J by 2 bases, with 10 bases left in between.

V is TRBV7-2 and J is TRBJ2-4, with D possibly being TRBD1 or TRBD2 (6 bases each). The J call may not be correct, given that the DNA end is closer to TRBJ2-7. The CDR3 contains 16 residues. CDR1 is SGHTA and CDR2 is FQGNSA in the germline V gene. The CDR3, as DNA: TGTGCCAGCAGCTTACAATTCCTCCCGGGGGCAGACGAGCAGTACTTC. It encodes CASSLQFLPGADEQYF.

A few counts support this clonotype. The chain joins TRBV29-1 to TRBJ1-1, with D possibly matching TRBD1 (5 bases). Deletions cut 6 bases from V and 5 bases from J, with 13 bases between. The CDR3 is 12 residues long. CDR1 SQVTM and CDR2 ANQGSEA come from the germline V gene. CDR3 coding DNA: TGCAGCGTAGGGACCGTGTGGACTGAAGCTTTCTTT. Its translation is CSVGTVWTEAFF. The full variable domain, its missing parts supplied by reference TRBV29-1 and TRBJ1-1, is SAVISQKPSRDICQRGTSLTIQCQVDSQVTMMFWYRQQPGQSLTLIATANQGSEATYESGFVIDKFPISRPNLTFSTLTVSNMSPEDSSIYLCSVGTVWTEAFFGQGTRLTVV.

The chain couples TRBV25-1 to TRBJ1-2, with D unclear. CDR3 length: 14 residues. The germline V gene has CDR1 MGHDK and CDR2 SYGVNS. V gave up 4 bases and J gave up 5 bases, with 14 bases separating them. This chain's CDR3 is CASSGGDRRYGYTF. DNA of the CDR3: TGTGCCAGCAGTGGAGGCGACCGGCGGTATGGCTACACCTTC.

This clonotype was counted at least ten times. The chain carries TRBV7-2 and TRBJ2-1; 8 nucleotides line up with TRBD2. Per the germline V gene, CDR1 is SGHTA and CDR2 is FQGNSA. The CDR3 sequence is 15 residues long. The ends lost 5 bases at V and 4 bases at J; junction bases unmatched: 7. In nucleotides, the CDR3 is TGTGCCAGCAGCATCACTAGCGGTACTTACAATGAGCAGTTCTTC. Residues: CASSITSGTYNEQFF.

This clonotype has ten or more counts. The rearrangement joins TRBV7-2 to TRBJ2-1; D not certain. Trimming removed 5 bases from V and 5 bases from J, with 10 bases in between. The CDR3 is made up of 13 amino acids. Germline values: CDR1 SGHTA, CDR2 FQGNSA. In nucleotides, the CDR3 is TGTGCCAGCAGCGTAGGTCCCAACAATGAGCAGTTCTTC. Translation: CASSVGPNNEQFF.

This clonotype turned up a few times. The chain couples TRBV7-9 to TRBJ2-3, with D unresolved. Germline V gives CDR1 SEHNR, CDR2 FQNEAQ (reference sequence). This CDR3 is built from 16 residues. The germline V and J ends were trimmed by 5 bases and 2 bases, with 17 bases remaining between them. Here the CDR3 reads CASSPRISHNTDTQYF. The CDR3 DNA sequence: TGTGCCAGCAGCCCCCGTATAAGCCACAACACAGATACGCAGTATTTT.